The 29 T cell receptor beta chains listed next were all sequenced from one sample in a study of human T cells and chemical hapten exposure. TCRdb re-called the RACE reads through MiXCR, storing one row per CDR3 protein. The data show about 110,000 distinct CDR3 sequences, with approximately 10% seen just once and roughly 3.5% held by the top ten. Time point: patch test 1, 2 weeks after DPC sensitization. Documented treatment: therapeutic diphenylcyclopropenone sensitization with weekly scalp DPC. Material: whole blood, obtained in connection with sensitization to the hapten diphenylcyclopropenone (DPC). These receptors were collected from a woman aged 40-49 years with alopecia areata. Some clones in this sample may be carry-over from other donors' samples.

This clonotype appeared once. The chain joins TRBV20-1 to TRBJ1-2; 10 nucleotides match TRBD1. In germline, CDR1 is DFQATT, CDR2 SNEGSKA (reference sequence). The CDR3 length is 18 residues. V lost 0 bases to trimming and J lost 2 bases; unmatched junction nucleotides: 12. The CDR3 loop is CSARDPLTGGLSNYGYTF. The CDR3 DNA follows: TGCAGTGCTAGAGATCCCCTGACAGGGGGCCTATCAAACTATGGCTACACCTTC.

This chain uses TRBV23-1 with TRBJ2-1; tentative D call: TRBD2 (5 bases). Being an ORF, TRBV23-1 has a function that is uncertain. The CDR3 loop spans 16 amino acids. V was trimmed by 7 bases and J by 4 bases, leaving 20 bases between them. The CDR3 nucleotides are TGCGCCAGCACTTACCCTTTTGAGGAGGAGTACAATGAGCAGTTCTTC. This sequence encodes CASTYPFEEEYNEQFF.

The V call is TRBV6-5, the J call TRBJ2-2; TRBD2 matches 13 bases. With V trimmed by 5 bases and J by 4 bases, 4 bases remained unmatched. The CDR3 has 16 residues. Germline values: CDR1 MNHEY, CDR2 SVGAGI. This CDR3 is CASSPGLAGITGELFF. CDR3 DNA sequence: TGTGCCAGCAGTCCGGGACTAGCGGGGATCACCGGGGAGCTGTTTTTT.

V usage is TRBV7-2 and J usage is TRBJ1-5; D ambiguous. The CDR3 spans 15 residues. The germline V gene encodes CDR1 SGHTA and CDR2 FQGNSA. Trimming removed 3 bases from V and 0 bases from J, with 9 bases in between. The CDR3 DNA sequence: TGTGCCAGCAGCTTGGACGGTTTTAGCAATCAGCCCCAGCATTTT. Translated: CASSLDGFSNQPQHF. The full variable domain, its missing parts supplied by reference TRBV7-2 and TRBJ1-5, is GAGVSQSPSNKVTEKGKDVELRCDPISGHTALYWYRQSLGQGLEFLIYFQGNSAPDKSGLPSDRFSAERTGGSVSTLTIQRTQQEDSAVYLCASSLDGFSNQPQHFGDGTRLSIL.

The CDR3 protein is CASSPRDRGNQPQHF. DNA of the CDR3: TGTGCCAGCAGCCCCCGGGACAGGGGTAATCAGCCCCAGCATTTT. The J gene is TRBJ1-5, the V gene TRBV5-5; 10 bases match TRBD1. CDR1 and CDR2 (germline): SGHKS, YYEKEE (reference sequence). Trimming cost V 4 bases and J 4 bases; bases outside gene matches: 5. The CDR3 is made up of 15 amino acids.

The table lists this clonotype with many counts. CDR3 in DNA: TGTGCCAGCTCACCAATAACTCCGGGACAGGGGTACCACGAGCAGTACTTC. It codes for CASSPITPGQGYHEQYF. The chain is built from TRBV18 and TRBJ2-7, with TRBD1 matching over 10 bases. The CDR3 runs 17 residues. Germline V gives CDR1 KGHSH, CDR2 LQKENI. With 2 bases clipped from V and 5 bases from J, the junction kept 12 bases outside the gene matches.

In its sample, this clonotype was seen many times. CDR3 in amino acids: CSARTGGKDQPQHF. CDR3 in DNA: TGCAGCGCCCGGACAGGGGGCAAGGATCAGCCCCAGCATTTT. The J gene is TRBJ1-5, the V gene TRBV29-1, with 11 bases that match TRBD1. Germline CDR1 is SQVTM and CDR2 is ANQGSEA. Trimming took 7 bases from V and 5 from J; bases not matched to a gene: 7. This CDR3 comprises 14 residues.

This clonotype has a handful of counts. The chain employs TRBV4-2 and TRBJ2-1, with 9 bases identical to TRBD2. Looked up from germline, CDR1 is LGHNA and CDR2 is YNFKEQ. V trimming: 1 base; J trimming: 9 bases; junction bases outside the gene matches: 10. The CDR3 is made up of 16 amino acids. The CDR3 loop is CASSQVPAGGVLEQFF. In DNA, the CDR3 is TGTGCCAGCAGCCAAGTCCCCGCGGGAGGGGTACTTGAGCAGTTCTTC.

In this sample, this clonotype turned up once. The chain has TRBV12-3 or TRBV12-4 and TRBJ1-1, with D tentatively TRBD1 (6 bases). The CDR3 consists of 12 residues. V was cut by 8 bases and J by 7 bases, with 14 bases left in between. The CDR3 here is CASGSRTDEAFF. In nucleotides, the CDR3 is TGTGCCAGCGGTTCCCGGACAGATGAAGCTTTCTTT.

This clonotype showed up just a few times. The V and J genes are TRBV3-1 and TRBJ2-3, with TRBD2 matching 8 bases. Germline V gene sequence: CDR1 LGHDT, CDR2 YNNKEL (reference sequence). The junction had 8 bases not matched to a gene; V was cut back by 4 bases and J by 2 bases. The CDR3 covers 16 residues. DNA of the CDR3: TGTGCCAGCAGCCGCGGACTAGCACGAACCACAGATACGCAGTATTTT. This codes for CASSRGLARTTDTQYF.

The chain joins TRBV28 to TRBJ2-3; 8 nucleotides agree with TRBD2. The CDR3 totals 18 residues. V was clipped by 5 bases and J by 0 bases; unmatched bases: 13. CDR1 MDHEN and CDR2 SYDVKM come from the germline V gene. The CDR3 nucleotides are TGTGCCAGCAGTCCCCTGGGGGCGGGAGGCACTAGCACAGATACGCAGTATTTT. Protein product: CASSPLGAGGTSTDTQYF. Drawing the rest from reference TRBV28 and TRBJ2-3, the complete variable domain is DVKVTQSSRYLVKRTGEKVFLECVQDMDHENMFWYRQDPGLGLRLIYFSYDVKMKEKGDIPEGYSVSREKKERFSLILESASTNQTSMYLCASSPLGAGGTSTDTQYFGPGTRLTVL.

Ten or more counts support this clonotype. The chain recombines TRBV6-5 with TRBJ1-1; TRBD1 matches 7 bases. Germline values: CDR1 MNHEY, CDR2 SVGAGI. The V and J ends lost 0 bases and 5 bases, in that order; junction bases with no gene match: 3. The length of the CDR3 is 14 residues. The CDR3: CASSYSGGETEAFF. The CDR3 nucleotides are TGTGCCAGCAGTTACTCAGGGGGCGAAACTGAAGCTTTCTTT.

CDR3: CASSSSRILGNEQFF. The DNA for the CDR3 is TGTGCCAGCAGTTCAAGCCGGATATTGGGGAATGAGCAGTTCTTC. The V and J genes are TRBV12-3 or TRBV12-4 and TRBJ2-1; D call uncertain. The CDR3 length is 15 residues. V lost 4 bases, J lost 7 bases, and 17 bases lay in between.

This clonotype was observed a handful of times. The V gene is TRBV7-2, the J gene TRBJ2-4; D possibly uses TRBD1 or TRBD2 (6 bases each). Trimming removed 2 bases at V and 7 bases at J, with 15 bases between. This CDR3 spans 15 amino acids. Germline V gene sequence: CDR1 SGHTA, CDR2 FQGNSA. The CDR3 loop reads CASSLMGGRYNIQYF. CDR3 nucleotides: TGTGCCAGCAGCTTAATGGGGGGCCGGTATAACATTCAGTACTTC.

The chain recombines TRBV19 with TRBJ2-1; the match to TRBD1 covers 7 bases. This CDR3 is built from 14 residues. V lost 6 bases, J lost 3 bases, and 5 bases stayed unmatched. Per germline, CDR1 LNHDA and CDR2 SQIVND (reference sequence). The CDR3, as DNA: TGTGCCAGTAGCTACGGGACAGACTACAATGAGCAGTTCTTC. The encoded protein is CASSYGTDYNEQFF.

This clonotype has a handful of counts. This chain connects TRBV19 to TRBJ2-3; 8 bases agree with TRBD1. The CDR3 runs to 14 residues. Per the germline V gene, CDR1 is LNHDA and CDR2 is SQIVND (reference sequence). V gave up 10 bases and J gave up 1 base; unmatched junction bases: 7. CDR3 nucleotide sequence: TGTGCCACTGAACCGGGACAGGGCACAGATACGCAGTATTTT. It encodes CATEPGQGTDTQYF.

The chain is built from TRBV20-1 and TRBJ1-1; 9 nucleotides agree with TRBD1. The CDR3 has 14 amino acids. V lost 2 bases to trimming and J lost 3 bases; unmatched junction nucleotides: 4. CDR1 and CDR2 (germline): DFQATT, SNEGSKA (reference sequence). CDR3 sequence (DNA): TGCAGTGCTAGAACGGGACAGGGTGACACTGAAGCTTTCTTT. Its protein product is CSARTGQGDTEAFF.

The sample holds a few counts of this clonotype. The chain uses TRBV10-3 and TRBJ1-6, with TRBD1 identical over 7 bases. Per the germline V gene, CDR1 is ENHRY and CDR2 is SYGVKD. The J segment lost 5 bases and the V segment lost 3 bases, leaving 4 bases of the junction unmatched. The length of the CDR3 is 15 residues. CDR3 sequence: CAISDRQGDNSPLHF. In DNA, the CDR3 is TGTGCCATCAGTGATAGGCAGGGGGATAATTCACCCCTCCACTTT.

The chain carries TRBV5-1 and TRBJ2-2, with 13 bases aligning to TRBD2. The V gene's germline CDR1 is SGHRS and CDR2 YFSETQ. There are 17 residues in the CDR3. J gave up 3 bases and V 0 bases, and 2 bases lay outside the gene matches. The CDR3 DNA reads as TGCGCCAGCAGCTTGGAACTAGCGGGAGGGTACACCGGGGAGCTGTTTTTT. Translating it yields CASSLELAGGYTGELFF.

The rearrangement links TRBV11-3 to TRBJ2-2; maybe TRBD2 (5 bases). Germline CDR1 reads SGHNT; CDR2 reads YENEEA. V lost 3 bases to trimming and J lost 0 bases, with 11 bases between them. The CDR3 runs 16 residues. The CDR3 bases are TGTGCCAGCAGCTTCTCGACGGGGACGAACACCGGGGAGCTGTTTTTT. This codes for CASSFSTGTNTGELFF.

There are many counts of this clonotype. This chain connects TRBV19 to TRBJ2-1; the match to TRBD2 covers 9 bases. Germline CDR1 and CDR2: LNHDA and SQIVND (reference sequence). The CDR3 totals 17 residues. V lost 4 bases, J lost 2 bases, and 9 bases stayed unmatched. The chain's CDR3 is CASSTQAGGYPYNEQFF. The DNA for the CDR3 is TGTGCCAGTAGTACCCAAGCGGGGGGATATCCCTACAATGAGCAGTTCTTC. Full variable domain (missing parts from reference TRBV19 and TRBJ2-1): DGGITQSPKYLFRKEGQNVTLSCEQNLNHDAMYWYRQDPGQGLRLIYYSQIVNDFQKGDIAEGYSVSREKKESFPLTVTSAQKNPTAFYLCASSTQAGGYPYNEQFFGPGTRLTVL.

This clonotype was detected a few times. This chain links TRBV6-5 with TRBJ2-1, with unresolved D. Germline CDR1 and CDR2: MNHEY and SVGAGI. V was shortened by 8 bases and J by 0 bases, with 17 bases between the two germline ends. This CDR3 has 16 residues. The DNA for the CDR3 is TGTGCCAGCTCCCAAATCGTCGGCGTCTCCTACAATGAGCAGTTCTTC. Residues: CASSQIVGVSYNEQFF.

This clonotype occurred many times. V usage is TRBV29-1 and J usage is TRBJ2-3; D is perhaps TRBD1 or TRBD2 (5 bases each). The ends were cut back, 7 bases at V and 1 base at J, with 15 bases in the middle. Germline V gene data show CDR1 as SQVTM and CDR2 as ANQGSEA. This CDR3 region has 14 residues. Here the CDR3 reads CSGGRDGGTDTQYF. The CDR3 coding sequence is TGCAGCGGCGGCCGGGACGGTGGCACAGATACGCAGTATTTT.

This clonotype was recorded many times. CDR3 sequence reads: CASSQAPGTAYEQYF. The CDR3 DNA is TGTGCCAGCAGCCAAGCCCCGGGGACAGCGTACGAGCAGTACTTC. The rearrangement joins TRBV4-2 to TRBJ2-7, with TRBD1 identical over 7 bases. The V segment lost 1 base and the J segment 4 bases; nucleotides outside the gene matches: 7. Germline CDR1 is LGHNA and CDR2 is YNFKEQ. CDR3 length: 15 residues.

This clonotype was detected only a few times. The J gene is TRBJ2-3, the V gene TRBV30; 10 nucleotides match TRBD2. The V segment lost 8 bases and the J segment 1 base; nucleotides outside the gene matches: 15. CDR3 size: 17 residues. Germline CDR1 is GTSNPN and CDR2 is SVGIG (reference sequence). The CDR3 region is CAGRGASGSYGTDTQYF. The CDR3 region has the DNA TGTGCCGGCAGGGGGGCTAGCGGGAGTTATGGCACAGATACGCAGTATTTT.

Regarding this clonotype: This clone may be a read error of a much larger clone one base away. The CDR3 protein is CAWSAPGLAGDYGQYF. In nucleotides, the CDR3 is TGTGCCTGGAGTGCCCCTGGGCTAGCGGGGGACTACGGGCAGTACTTC. This chain joins TRBV30 and TRBJ2-7; 10 bases are a match to TRBD2. The germline CDR1 and CDR2 sequences are GTSNPN and SVGIG (reference sequence). The CDR3 extends over 16 amino acids.

The CDR3 nucleotides are TGTGCCAGTCGTGAAAGGGGGGATAATTCACCCCTCCACTTT. It yields the protein CASRERGDNSPLHF. This chain joins TRBV19 and TRBJ1-6; a possible D gene is TRBD1 (6 bases). Germline CDR1 and CDR2: LNHDA and SQIVND (reference sequence). The CDR3 has 14 amino acids. With 8 bases removed from V and 5 bases from J, the gap between germline ends came to 13 bases.

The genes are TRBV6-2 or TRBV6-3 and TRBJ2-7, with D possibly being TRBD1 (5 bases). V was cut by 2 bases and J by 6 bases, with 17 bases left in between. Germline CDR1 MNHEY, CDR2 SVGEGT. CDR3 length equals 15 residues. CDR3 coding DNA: TGTGCCAGCAGTTACCGCGCCAGGGTCCTGGGCGAGCAGTACTTC. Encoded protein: CASSYRARVLGEQYF.

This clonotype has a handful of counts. The CDR3: CASREGLAGGGEQFF. In DNA form, the CDR3 reads TGTGCCAGCAGAGAGGGACTAGCGGGGGGTGGTGAGCAGTTCTTC. The chain joins TRBV6-1 to TRBJ2-1; 15 bases are shared with TRBD2. Germline V gene sequence: CDR1 MNHNS, CDR2 SASEGT. The V gene end was trimmed by 6 bases and the J gene end by 9 bases; junction bases not matched to a gene: 6. The CDR3 is made up of 15 amino acids.